This TCR beta chain was sequenced during a study of T cells in Graves' hyperthyroidism and ophthalmopathy. This clonotype was recorded many times. What was amplified from RNA transcripts were TCR beta CDR3 regions. The HTBI set primed first-round TCR CDR3 RT-PCR. Via MiXCR, TCRdb re-called the multiplex PCR reads, giving one row per CDR3 protein. The sample holds approximately 710,000 distinct CDR3 sequences, about 18% seen once. The clonotype was recovered from a man aged 50-60 years with Graves' hyperthyroidism. The sequencing sample was made of blood.

The CDR3 is CASSRTDGEQYF. CDR3 nucleotides: TGTGCCAGCAGTCGGACAGATGGAGAGCAGTACTTC. This chain connects TRBV2 to TRBJ2-7; D is possibly TRBD1 (6 bases). V dropped 5 bases and J dropped 7 bases, with 12 bases sitting between them. CDR3 length: 12 amino acids. From germline, CDR1 is SNHLY and CDR2 FYNNEI. Drawing the rest from reference TRBV2 and TRBJ2-7, the complete variable domain is EPEVTQTPSHQVTQMGQEVILRCVPISNHLYFYWYRQILGQKVEFLVSFYNNEISEKSEIFDDQFSVERPDGSNFTLKIRSTKLEDSAMYFCASSRTDGEQYFGPGTRLTVT.